This TCR beta chain was profiled in a study of T-cell reconstitution after alpha-beta-depleted transplantation in children. Points on this clonotype: This may come from a read error, since a much larger clone is one base off.

Researchers prepared the TCRbeta library using unique molecular identifiers, the study reports. A single record per CDR3 protein comes from TCRdb applying MiXCR to the PCR reads. The table has around 700,000 distinct CDR3 sequences, about 12% seen once. The CDR3 contains 14 residues. Germline CDR1 is SGHTA and CDR2 is FQGNSA. This specimen consisted of PBMCs, obtained before TCRalphabeta/CD19-depleted stem cell transplant. The sequence was collected from a girl aged 2 to 9 with congenital amegakaryocytic thrombocytopenia, due to receive a stem cell transplant. This chain links TRBV7-2 with TRBJ2-1; perhaps D is TRBD1 or TRBD2 (5 bases each). The CDR3 DNA sequence: TGTGCCAGCCGCTTATCGGGGCTAGTCGCTGAGCAGTTCTTC. It yields the protein CASRLSGLVAEQFF.